The 11 T cell receptor beta chains listed next were all sequenced from one sample in a study of blood T cell repertoires in COVID-19. Libraries were prepared by immunoSEQ multiplex PCR; TCRdb keeps only in-frame clonotypes and omits some of them. The table includes some 300,000 clones, around 90% detected once. The sequenced material came from peripheral blood. These receptors were collected from a man aged 70-80 years with acute or convalescent COVID-19.

This chain joins TRBV20-1 and TRBJ2-5, with 9 bases fitting TRBD1. The CDR3 totals 13 residues. Trimming took 3 bases from V and 5 from J; bases not matched to a gene: 4. The germline V gene has CDR1 DFQATT and CDR2 SNEGSKA (reference sequence). CDR3 residues: CSASGTGQETQYF. The DNA for the CDR3 is TGCAGTGCTAGTGGGACAGGGCAGGAGACCCAGTACTTC.

This clone was found a few times. The rearrangement links TRBV5-1 to TRBJ2-7; D unclear. The CDR3 runs to 13 residues. Per the germline V gene, CDR1 is SGHRS and CDR2 is YFSETQ. V shed 5 bases and J shed 0 bases, with 9 bases lying between them. The CDR3 reads CASRASLSYEQYF. For the CDR3, the DNA is TGCGCCAGCAGGGCCAGTCTCTCCTACGAGCAGTACTTC.

This clone has just a few counts. J is TRBJ2-2 and V is TRBV6-6; 8 positions match TRBD2. CDR3 length equals 16 residues. CDR1 MNHNY and CDR2 SVGAGI come from the germline V gene (reference sequence). V trimming: 2 bases; J trimming: 4 bases; junction bases outside the gene matches: 6. Here the CDR3 reads CASSYLGTRVTGELFF. The CDR3 DNA sequence: TGTGCCAGCAGTTACCTAGGGACTAGGGTCACCGGGGAGCTGTTTTTT.

The chain employs TRBV6-1 and TRBJ1-5, with TRBD1 matching 9 bases. Germline lookup yields CDR1 MNHNS and CDR2 SASEGT. Germline trimming cut 2 bases from V and 9 bases from J; bases unmatched to any gene: 11. CDR3 length equals 16 residues. The DNA for the CDR3 is TGTGCCAGCAGTGAACAAGGGACAGGGCTCAATGCGCCCCAGCATTTT. It yields the protein CASSEQGTGLNAPQHF.

V usage is TRBV10-3 and J usage is TRBJ2-6; the D gene is possibly TRBD2 (6 bases). Germline CDR1 reads ENHRY; CDR2 reads SYGVKD. The CDR3 runs to 17 residues. V was clipped by 2 bases and J by 6 bases, with 17 bases between them. The CDR3: CAISERRTRGAANVLTF. CDR3 bases: TGTGCCATCAGTGAGAGGAGGACGCGGGGAGCGGCCAACGTCCTGACTTTC.

The CDR3 sequence: CASTHGGGSNQPQHF. The CDR3 bases are TGTGCCAGTACCCACGGAGGCGGGAGCAATCAGCCCCAGCATTTT. V is TRBV19 and J is TRBJ1-5; unclear D gene. Trimming took 7 bases from V and 1 from J, leaving 14 bases between them. Germline V gene lookup returns CDR1 LNHDA and CDR2 SQIVND (reference sequence). The CDR3 has 15 amino acids.

This chain links TRBV6-5 with TRBJ2-1; D is perhaps TRBD2 (6 bases). The CDR3 consists of 15 residues. Trimming cost V 6 bases and J 2 bases, with 14 bases left between them. The germline CDR1 and CDR2 sequences are MNHEY and SVGAGI. The CDR3 DNA reads TGTGCCAGCAGGGACGCCGGGACTGCCTACAATGAGCAGTTCTTC. Translating it yields CASRDAGTAYNEQFF.

This chain connects TRBV28 to TRBJ2-7, with 8 nucleotides matching TRBD1. This CDR3 comprises 15 residues. V dropped 2 bases and J dropped 2; count of bases not matched to a gene: 5. Germline CDR1 is MDHEN and CDR2 is SYDVKM. Here the CDR3 reads CASSLTATGAYEQYF. The CDR3 coding sequence is TGTGCCAGCAGTTTAACGGCGACAGGGGCCTACGAGCAGTACTTC.

The chain uses TRBV27 and TRBJ1-4; possibly TRBD1 for D (6 bases). Germline assignment: CDR1 MNHEY and CDR2 SMNVEV (reference sequence). This CDR3 region has 15 residues. Deletions cut 6 bases from V and 2 bases from J, with 13 bases between. The CDR3 here is CASRALQGTNEKLFF. DNA for the CDR3: TGTGCCAGCAGGGCCCTGCAGGGGACTAATGAAAAACTGTTTTTT.

The chain carries TRBV5-1 and TRBJ2-2, with D perhaps matching TRBD1 (6 bases). CDR3 length: 13 residues. Per germline, CDR1 SGHRS and CDR2 YFSETQ. V was trimmed by 4 bases and J by 5 bases, leaving 9 bases between them. The CDR3 sequence: CASSEQGTGELFF. As DNA, the CDR3 is TGCGCCAGCAGCGAACAGGGAACCGGGGAGCTGTTTTTT.

V and J are TRBV6-5 and TRBJ1-4; no firm D call. Germline V gene data show CDR1 as MNHEY and CDR2 as SVGAGI. V lost 0 bases and J lost 8, with 13 bases in between. The CDR3 has 15 amino acids. Here the CDR3 reads CASSYSNGGGEKLFF. CDR3 in DNA: TGTGCCAGCAGTTACTCGAACGGCGGTGGGGAAAAACTGTTTTTT.